These 30 T cell receptor beta chains originate from one sample sequenced in a study of T cell repertoires in cytomegalovirus infection. One entry per CDR3 protein, called by TCRdb with MiXCR from the reads. Of about 740,000 distinct CDR3 sequences in the sample, about a third are singletons; the top ten hold 2.5% to 3.5%. Material for sequencing was PBMCs. The receptors were gathered from a human donor in good health (CMV status not recorded). Some clones in this sample may be carry-over from other donors' samples.

This clonotype was counted a few times. The chain employs TRBV5-5 and TRBJ2-1; D uncertain. V lost 8 bases and J 8 bases, leaving 20 bases between the germline ends. This CDR3 has 14 residues. CDR1 SGHKS and CDR2 YYEKEE come from the germline V gene (reference sequence). This chain's CDR3 is CASKTGPLTDEQFF. The CDR3 DNA sequence: TGTGCCAGTAAGACCGGGCCCCTGACCGATGAGCAGTTCTTC.

In DNA, the CDR3 is TGCAGTGCTAGAGGGGGGGCACGAACCACTGAAGCTTTCTTT. Protein product: CSARGGARTTEAFF. The chain recombines TRBV20-1 with TRBJ1-1, with D tentatively TRBD1 (6 bases). The CDR3 runs to 14 residues. Trimming shortened V by 1 base and J by 4 bases, and 13 bases separated the two germline ends. The germline V gene encodes CDR1 DFQATT and CDR2 SNEGSKA (reference sequence).

The rearrangement links TRBV7-8 to TRBJ1-1, with D possibly matching TRBD1 (6 bases). Germline assignment: CDR1 SGHVS and CDR2 FQNEAQ. Trimming stripped 3 bases from V and 3 bases from J, with 14 bases between. This CDR3 is 15 amino acids long. Written as DNA, the CDR3 is TGTGCCAGCAGCTTCCGGACAGCCCCGGACACTGAAGCTTTCTTT. It translates to CASSFRTAPDTEAFF.

The CDR3 loop is CSARDETQYF. CDR3 in DNA: TGCAGTGCTAGGGACGAGACCCAGTACTTC. The chain couples TRBV20-1 to TRBJ2-5; D is uncertain. This CDR3 has 10 residues. In germline, CDR1 is DFQATT, CDR2 SNEGSKA (reference sequence). Trimming pared 3 bases from V and 5 bases from J, leaving 4 bases between.

This clonotype was seen a few times. J is TRBJ2-1 and V is TRBV12-3 or TRBV12-4, with 11 nucleotides matching TRBD2. CDR3 size: 18 residues. V was clipped by 6 bases and J by 0 bases; unmatched bases: 10. CDR3 region: CASRALAGGGSSYNEQFF. CDR3 nucleotides: TGTGCCAGCAGAGCTTTAGCGGGGGGGGGAAGCTCCTACAATGAGCAGTTCTTC.

This clonotype was counted many times. The chain recombines TRBV7-6 with TRBJ2-7, with D unclear. Deletions cut 5 bases from V and 4 bases from J, with 9 bases between. The CDR3 loop spans 12 amino acids. Germline values: CDR1 SGHVS, CDR2 FNYEAQ. This CDR3 is CASSATRYEQYF. The CDR3, as DNA: TGTGCCAGCAGCGCCACCCGATACGAGCAGTACTTC. Complete variable domain (other parts from reference TRBV7-6 and TRBJ2-7): GAGVSQSPRYKVTKRGQDVALRCDPISGHVSLYWYRQALGQGPEFLTYFNYEAQQDKSGLPNDRFSAERPEGSISTLTIQRTEQRDSAMYRCASSATRYEQYFGPGTRLTVT.

Regarding this clonotype: This may stem from a read error, because a much larger clone lies one nucleotide away. V is TRBV7-8 and J is TRBJ1-5, with D maybe TRBD1 (6 bases). The ends were cut back, 0 bases at V and 1 base at J, with 22 bases in the middle. Germline V gene data show CDR1 as SGHVS and CDR2 as FQNEAQ. CDR3 length: 20 amino acids. The CDR3, as DNA: TGTGCCAGCAGCTTAGCGAATTGGGTAGGGGGACGGAGGAGCAATCAGCCCCAGCATTTT. Amino acid sequence: CASSLANWVGGRRSNQPQHF.

Only a few counts were recorded for this clonotype. V gene TRBV6-1 combines with J gene TRBJ2-3, with TRBD1 matching 8 bases. The germline V gene encodes CDR1 MNHNS and CDR2 SASEGT. The CDR3 spans 14 residues. J was trimmed by 4 bases and V by 5 bases; bases with no gene match: 5. The CDR3 coding sequence is TGTGCCAGCAGTTACCAGGGGGCCGCAGATACGCAGTATTTT. It is translated as CASSYQGAADTQYF.

The chain has TRBV20-1 and TRBJ2-2; 7 positions agree with TRBD2. CDR3 length equals 16 residues. The junction had 12 bases not matched to a gene; V was cut back by 5 bases and J by 3 bases. CDR1 is DFQATT, CDR2 SNEGSKA, per germline (reference sequence). CDR3 bases: TGCAGTGCTCTGGGGGTTGGCGGGGGATACACCGGGGAGCTGTTTTTT. It specifies CSALGVGGGYTGELFF.

The chain is built from TRBV28 and TRBJ2-1, with 8 bases fitting TRBD2. Looked up from germline, CDR1 is MDHEN and CDR2 is SYDVKM. V was clipped by 8 bases and J by 4 bases; unmatched bases: 16. The length of the CDR3 is 17 residues. The CDR3 nucleotides are TGTGCCAGCGGCTTCGGGGCGGGAGGACGCGTTTACAATGAGCAGTTCTTC. Encoded protein: CASGFGAGGRVYNEQFF.

This clonotype was seen more than once but under ten times. This rearrangement joins TRBV6-5 to TRBJ2-2; TRBD1 is a possible D gene (6 bases). V lost 5 bases and J lost 3, with 19 bases in between. Germline V gene data show CDR1 as MNHEY and CDR2 as SVGAGI. The CDR3 is 17 residues long. The CDR3 reads CASSRFSGVEDTGELFF. In DNA form, the CDR3 reads TGTGCCAGCAGTAGGTTCTCAGGGGTTGAAGACACCGGGGAGCTGTTTTTT.

This rearrangement joins TRBV3-1 to TRBJ1-2, with D tentatively TRBD1 (5 bases). Deletions cut 4 bases from V and 6 bases from J, with 21 bases between. The CDR3 totals 16 residues. From germline, CDR1 is LGHDT and CDR2 YNNKEL (reference sequence). The CDR3 protein is CASSPYKGRTGDGYTF. Written as DNA, the CDR3 is TGTGCCAGCAGCCCCTATAAGGGAAGGACGGGGGATGGCTACACCTTC.

Only a few counts were recorded for this clonotype. CDR3 DNA: TGCGCCAGCAGCGTCTCCTCCGAGGGACTAGCGGGGGGAGTCGCCAAAAACATTCAGTACTTC. Protein: CASSVSSEGLAGGVAKNIQYF. V is TRBV5-1 and J is TRBJ2-4, with 15 bases matching TRBD2. This CDR3 comprises 21 residues. V was clipped by 4 bases and J by 1 base; unmatched bases: 15. CDR1 is SGHRS, CDR2 YFSETQ, per germline.

This chain links TRBV12-3 or TRBV12-4 with TRBJ2-1; D not resolved. This CDR3 comprises 14 residues. Deletions cut 2 bases from V and 7 bases from J, with 12 bases between. The CDR3 coding sequence is TGTGCCAGCAGTTTAAGTCTGGGTTGGAATGAGCAGTTCTTC. As protein: CASSLSLGWNEQFF.

In its sample, this clonotype was seen many times. The CDR3 reads CASSSATNLNTEAFF. For the CDR3, the DNA is TGTGCCAGCAGTTCGGCCACGAACCTGAACACTGAAGCTTTCTTT. The chain employs TRBV28 and TRBJ1-1, with D unresolved. In germline, CDR1 is MDHEN, CDR2 SYDVKM. The CDR3 has 15 amino acids. With 4 bases removed from V and 0 bases from J, the gap between germline ends came to 12 bases.

V gene TRBV6-2 or TRBV6-3 combines with J gene TRBJ1-2; 9 bases are a match to TRBD1. CDR3 length equals 19 residues. Germline CDR1 MNHEY, CDR2 SVGEGT. With 5 bases clipped from V and 0 bases from J, the junction kept 16 bases outside the gene matches. CDR3 sequence: CASSARIGPGQGANYGYTF. CDR3 DNA sequence: TGTGCCAGCAGTGCTCGAATAGGACCGGGACAGGGTGCTAACTATGGCTACACCTTC.

This clonotype was seen at least ten times. This chain uses TRBV7-9 with TRBJ2-2; maybe TRBD1 (5 bases). The CDR3 has 16 amino acids. CDR1 and CDR2 (germline): SEHNR, FQNEAQ (reference sequence). V lost 4 bases to trimming and J lost 3 bases, with 15 bases between them. CDR3 amino acids: CASSSQRQGYTGELFF. As DNA, the CDR3 is TGTGCCAGCAGCTCGCAGAGGCAGGGTTACACCGGGGAGCTGTTTTTT.

Worth noting for this clonotype: An end of the junction does not agree with germline; a read error may underlie this. The chain links TRBV4-1 to TRBJ1-2, with D hard to call. The CDR3 covers 15 residues. Looked up from germline, CDR1 is MGHRA and CDR2 is YSYEKL. The CDR3 spells CDSSRTETVDYGYTF. CDR3 nucleotide sequence: TGCGACAGCAGCCGAACCGAGACTGTCGACTATGGCTACACCTTC.

This clonotype has only a few counts. The chain couples TRBV19 to TRBJ2-7, with no clear D. Between the trimmed V and J ends, which lost 6 bases and 4 bases, there was a span of 10 bases. The length of the CDR3 is 12 residues. The germline CDR1 and CDR2 sequences are LNHDA and SQIVND (reference sequence). The chain's CDR3 is CASRGGPYEQYF. The DNA of the CDR3 is TGTGCCAGTAGGGGCGGACCATACGAGCAGTACTTC.

J is TRBJ1-1 and V is TRBV10-2; 7 nucleotides align to TRBD1. The length of the CDR3 is 13 residues. Trimming at V came to 10 bases and at J to 4 bases, leaving 9 bases not matched to a gene. Germline CDR1 is WSHSY and CDR2 is SAAADI. CDR3 nucleotides: TGCGCCACCCGATGGGGGACAGCCACTGAAGCTTTCTTT. Protein: CATRWGTATEAFF.

In the case of this clonotype: No conserved phenylalanine or tryptophan ends this CDR3, so it is likely a read error. In nucleotides, the CDR3 is TGTGCCAGCAGCTTAAACCCCGATTCCTACAATGAGCAGTTCTTA. It translates to CASSLNPDSYNEQFL. The chain couples TRBV7-8 to TRBJ2-1; D gene ambiguous. In germline, CDR1 is SGHVS, CDR2 FQNEAQ. The CDR3 runs to 15 residues. V lost 2 bases and J lost 1, with 9 bases in between.

This chain joins TRBV5-6 and TRBJ2-7; perhaps D is TRBD1 or TRBD2 (5 bases each). The CDR3 length is 16 residues. Germline V gives CDR1 SGHDT, CDR2 YYEEEE. The germline V and J ends were trimmed by 1 base and 6 bases, with 20 bases remaining between them. As DNA, the CDR3 is TGTGCCAGCAGCTTGCCCCCGGGACGTCGAGGAGGCGAGCAGTACTTC. Amino acid sequence: CASSLPPGRRGGEQYF.

This clonotype was detected many times. The gene calls are TRBV7-6 and TRBJ1-6, with a tentative D call TRBD1 (5 bases). The CDR3 runs to 14 residues. The V gene's germline CDR1 is SGHVS and CDR2 FNYEAQ. Trimming removed 4 bases at V and 7 bases at J, with 11 bases between. In DNA, the CDR3 is TGTGCCAGCAGCTACTGGGACGGGAATTCACCCCTCCACTTT. Amino acid sequence: CASSYWDGNSPLHF. Filled out from reference TRBV7-6 and TRBJ1-6, the complete variable domain reads GAGVSQSPRYKVTKRGQDVALRCDPISGHVSLYWYRQALGQGPEFLTYFNYEAQQDKSGLPNDRFSAERPEGSISTLTIQRTEQRDSAMYRCASSYWDGNSPLHFGNGTRLTVT.

This clonotype was seen a handful of times. The chain uses TRBV30 and TRBJ1-2; D unresolved. V dropped 0 bases and J dropped 8 bases, with 13 bases sitting between them. The CDR3 contains 13 residues. Germline CDR1 and CDR2: GTSNPN and SVGIG (reference sequence). The CDR3 protein is CAWSVLPDGGYTF. The CDR3 DNA sequence: TGTGCCTGGAGTGTGCTGCCTGACGGGGGCTACACCTTC.

This clonotype has only a few counts. The chain combines TRBV7-8 with TRBJ2-7; D is perhaps TRBD2 (5 bases). This CDR3 has 15 amino acids. Trimming stripped 5 bases from V and 1 base from J, with 15 bases between. From germline, CDR1 is SGHVS and CDR2 FQNEAQ. Written as DNA, the CDR3 is TGTGCCAGCAGCCCAACTAGGTTCCGATCCTACGAGCAGTACTTC. The encoded protein is CASSPTRFRSYEQYF.

In DNA, the CDR3 is TGTGCCAGCCGGGGGCCTGCTCGGGAAAAACTGTTTTTT. Protein sequence: CASRGPAREKLFF. This sequence joins TRBV27 and TRBJ1-4; possibly TRBD1 for D (6 bases). Trimming cost V 8 bases and J 8 bases, with 15 bases left between them. This CDR3 comprises 13 residues. CDR1 and CDR2 (germline): MNHEY, SMNVEV (reference sequence). Filled out from reference TRBV27 and TRBJ1-4, the complete variable domain reads EAQVTQNPRYLITVTGKKLTVTCSQNMNHEYMSWYRQDPGLGLRQIYYSMNVEVTDKGDVPEGYKVSRKEKRNFPLILESPSPNQTSLYFCASRGPAREKLFFGSGTQLSVL.

This clonotype was seen repeatedly, ten times or more. The rearrangement uses TRBV19 and TRBJ2-7; D may match TRBD1 or TRBD2 (6 bases each). The CDR3 has 14 residues. V dropped 3 bases and J dropped 3 bases, with 12 bases sitting between them. Germline CDR1 reads LNHDA; CDR2 reads SQIVND (reference sequence). CDR3 DNA: TGTGCCAGTAGTATCCGGGGGCAGAGCTACGAGCAGTACTTC. Translating gives CASSIRGQSYEQYF.

V is TRBV2 and J is TRBJ2-7; possibly TRBD2 for D (6 bases). Germline V gene sequence: CDR1 SNHLY, CDR2 FYNNEI. Trimming stripped 1 base from V and 0 bases from J, with 19 bases between. CDR3 size: 18 residues. DNA for the CDR3: TGTGCCAGCAGTGAAGAGGGCCCGGGACTCAATTTCTCCTACGAGCAGTACTTC. Protein product: CASSEEGPGLNFSYEQYF.

This clonotype came up many times. The chain couples TRBV25-1 to TRBJ1-5; 8 bases match TRBD1. This CDR3 contains 15 residues. CDR1 is MGHDK and CDR2 is SYGVNS in the germline V gene. V trimming: 3 bases; J trimming: 2 bases; junction bases outside the gene matches: 3. The CDR3 loop is CASSDGQGGNQPQHF. CDR3 nucleotide sequence: TGTGCCAGCAGTGACGGACAGGGAGGCAATCAGCCCCAGCATTTT.

The chain is built from TRBV27 and TRBJ2-1, with 11 positions matching TRBD2. CDR3 length: 15 amino acids. V lost 5 bases to trimming and J lost 16 bases; unmatched junction nucleotides: 16. CDR1 and CDR2 from the germline V gene are MNHEY and SMNVEV (reference sequence). The CDR3 DNA reads TGTGCCAGCAGTCTAACTAGCGGGAGAGGGGCTGGTGAATTCTTC. Translation gives CASSLTSGRGAGEFF.